The present entry profiles one T cell receptor (beta chain) with its context. This entry comes from a study of identical twins. TCRdb processed the 5' RACE reads anew with MiXCR; each CDR3 protein has one entry. The top ten hold roughly 4.3% of the sample, which has some 690,000 distinct CDR3 sequences, approximately 21% seen once. The CDR3 is 13 amino acids. Germline V CDR1 and CDR2: WNHNN, SYGVQD (reference sequence). The V segment lost 11 bases and the J segment 5 bases; nucleotides outside the gene matches: 9. In addition, the sample was reused for a study of T cells expressing NK-cell markers. As that report states: Dominant NKG2C+ clonotypes accounted for about 1.0-7.0% of CD8+ T cells in roughly 6 donors.

This chain joins TRBV10-1 and TRBJ1-2; 9 bases are a match to TRBD1. Sequencing was carried out using PBMCs. The TCR comes from a woman younger than 30 in good health. As DNA, the CDR3 is TGCGCCGGGGACAGGGTTTTAGAATATGGCTACACCTTC. It encodes CAGDRVLEYGYTF.